A single T cell receptor (beta chain) is shown here with its context. Per the germline V gene, CDR1 is MGHRA and CDR2 is YSYEKL. With 1 base removed from V and 1 base from J, the gap between germline ends came to 10 bases. The CDR3 consists of 15 residues. An amount of RNA that ranged from roughly 0.5 to 1 ug was reverse transcribed with random hexamers. The immunoSEQ assay covered 54 Vbeta and 13 Jbeta segments for CDR3. TCRdb reprocessed the immunoSEQ multiplex PCR reads with MiXCR, giving one entry per CDR3 protein. The sample yields about 120,000 distinct CDR3 sequences, about 94% seen once. The sample originates from a study of CD8 T cells in Susac syndrome. Relapsing-remitting disease, either stable or active, was present in the multiple sclerosis controls, who were treatment-naive patients. It was negative isolation that provided the CD8+ and CD4+ T cells, whereas TEMRA cells were enriched by FACS.

The rearrangement joins TRBV4-1 to TRBJ1-1; no firm D call. This TCR was sampled from a human donor with multiple sclerosis. The sample consisted of CD4+ T cells from PBMCs. The CDR3 loop reads CASSQAVGANTEAFF. Written as DNA, the CDR3 is TGCGCCAGCAGCCAAGCAGTAGGAGCGAACACTGAAGCTTTCTTT.